This TCR beta chain comes out of a study of CD4 T cells in relation to SARS-CoV-2 and coronaviruses (TCRdb year 2021). For context, the study as a whole: In the ViraFEST assay, PBMCs were grown with antigen for roughly 10 days, and TCR beta CDR3s were then sequenced to identify antigen-specific clonal expansions. An HIV-1 Nef peptide pool or a culture without peptide was used as the negative reference condition. Shared crossreactive spike epitopes were mapped to their HLA restriction using patient-derived lymphoblastoid cell lines. At the level of individual TCR clonotypes, the study measured memory CD4+ T cell crossreactivity between SARS-CoV-2 spike protein and common cold coronavirus spike proteins. The Adaptive Biotechnologies TCR-sequencing kit was used for samples from three pre-COVID donors and for the naive versus memory experiments, whereas the other data were Illumina-based. For other donors in the study, expansion assays were sequenced with a different, Illumina-based TCR-beta assay.

CD4+ T cells from unexposed donors were collected before the COVID-19 pandemic (2011-2018). The EasySep CD4+ T cell isolation kit was used to isolate CD4+ T cells once the cultures had run for nine to eleven days. Unexposed donor CD4+ T cells were tested for reactivity to SARS-CoV-2 S and N and four common cold coronavirus spike pools, as cell number allowed. Each well held 1.5 million to 2.5 million PBMCs cultured in IMDM containing roughly 5% human AB serum and approximately 9 IU/ml IL-2. Half of the culture medium was replaced with fresh IL-2-containing medium on days 3 and 7. Each peptide culture condition was generally run in triplicate replicate wells. Leukapheresis product for the unexposed donors was purchased commercially. Ficoll-Paque PLUS gradient centrifugation was used to isolate PBMCs from leukapheresis product or whole blood. The PBMCs went either fresh into the expansion assay or into cryopreservation at -140 degrees C. The QIAamp Micro DNA Kit was used to extract genomic DNA from the CD4+ T cells.

Summary of the overall study and its limitations: Crossreactivity analysis centred on spike protein, so crossreactivity against other viral proteins was not assessed. Memory CD4+ clonotypes crossrecognizing SARS-CoV-2 and at least one common cold coronavirus spike were found in approximately 60% of donors. No donor contributed both pre-pandemic and post-infection samples, which limited tracing the source of pre-existing responses. Significantly weaker SARS-CoV-2-driven expansion was shown by crossreactive clones than by monoreactive clones, consistent with antigenic imprinting. The study was constrained by small numbers of patients and of tested TCRs.

Including the terminal cysteine and phenylalanine, the CDR3 comprises 13 residues. The retained sequence is limited to the CDR3, 39 bases, with the frame set at the first base. Taken from the germline V gene, the CDR1 and CDR2 loops are SGHTA and FQGNSA. Between the V and J ends, shortened by 0 bases and 7 bases respectively, the junction contains 9 bases. The method behind the library was the immunoSEQ multiplex PCR assay. Turning to the authors' computational methods: During preprocessing, nonproductive sequences were removed, along with CDR3s that did not begin with C, did not end with F or W, or were shorter than 7 amino acids. The MANAFEST web app was used to call antigen-specific clonotypes on the basis of expansion compared with the reference and with other culture wells. A clone was considered positive if significant expansion relative to the reference culture was observed in 2 of 3 replicate wells at an FDR below 0.05. For a clone to be considered positive, significant expansion relative to all other tandem wells and an odds ratio above 5 were also required. CDR3 homology was measured as pairwise Levenshtein distance, computed with the stringdist R package after trimming three terminal residues from each end. Not all clones reach the TCRdb copy of this immuneACCESS table, which keeps in-frame sequences only. Checked studies attribute under half of the gap to unresolved V genes and leave the rest unexplained. D and trimming come from the DNA, and the V and J calls and clone size come from that table. The sample table records more than 20,000 clones; about 81% of these occur just once. Under 15% of the sample lies in the top ten.

Notes on this clone: Its cognate antigen has yet to be identified. There are no base qualities to consult, and no much larger clone falls within one base.

The TCR sequence derives from a human donor in good health. The sample taken for sequencing was CD4+ T cells from PBMCs, cultured in vitro. The V gene is TRBV7-2 and the J gene is TRBJ1-2; the D gene is not confidently resolved. The nucleotide sequence reads TGTGCCAGCAGCTTAGCCGGAGGCCGTGGCTACACCTTC. Its product reads: CASSLAGGRGYTF.